This T cell receptor beta chain derives from a study of T cell changes during pregnancy in multiple sclerosis. The data were produced by immunoSEQ multiplex PCR, yet TCRdb's version contains in-frame clones alone and is incomplete. The repertoire holds about 72,000 clones, with roughly 91% as singletons. The germline gives CDR1 SGHDN, CDR2 FVKESK. Deletions cut 4 bases from V and 5 bases from J, with 15 bases between. This CDR3 contains 15 residues. The specimen comprised peripheral blood, sampled in the third trimester of pregnancy. The receptor was isolated from a female donor in good health, enrolled as a control in a pregnancy study. The rearrangement uses TRBV14 and TRBJ2-1, with a weak D call TRBD2 (6 bases). The DNA of the CDR3 is TGTGCCAGCAGCCCCTGGGGACTTCATAACAATGAGCAGTTCTTC. The encoded protein is CASSPWGLHNNEQFF.